Listed below are T cell receptor beta chains from one sample, sequenced in a study of vaccination effects on CD4 cells after COVID-19. Clones were read by immunoSEQ multiplex PCR, and TCRdb kept only the in-frame ones, dropping some. The table lists over 20,000 clones, less than 80% of them singletons. What these receptors recognize is not known. The sequencing used CD4+ T cells from PBMCs cultured with SARS-CoV-2 spike peptides, collected before COVID-19 vaccination. Every receptor here comes from a human donor who received a COVID-19 vaccine. Both conserved end residues are part of each CDR3. Each record gives: V gene, J gene, clone size, D gene, CDR3 protein, CDR3 DNA. D genes are given only for firm matches. The size entry is marked missing in some rows and otherwise reads once, few, many or a size class.

v_gene: TRBV6-5; j_gene: TRBJ2-1; abundance: NA; d_gene: TRBD2; CDR3aa: CASSYGGRGYNEQFF; CDR3nt: TGTGCCAGCAGTTACGGCGGGAGGGGTTACAATGAGCAGTTCTTC
v_gene: TRBV5-1; j_gene: TRBJ2-5; abundance: NA; d_gene: TRBD2; CDR3aa: CASSLAPAGGQETQYF; CDR3nt: TGCGCCAGCAGCTTGGCCCCGGCGGGGGGCCAAGAGACCCAGTACTTC
v_gene: TRBV7-8; j_gene: TRBJ2-7; abundance: NA; d_gene: NA; CDR3aa: CASSLTGSNVPYEQYF; CDR3nt: TGTGCCAGCAGCTTAACAGGGTCCAATGTCCCCTACGAGCAGTACTTC
v_gene: TRBV18; j_gene: TRBJ1-2; abundance: NA; d_gene: NA; CDR3aa: CASSPDTRYGYTF; CDR3nt: TGTGCCAGCTCACCAGATACCAGATATGGCTACACCTTC
v_gene: TRBV7-2; j_gene: TRBJ2-3; abundance: few; d_gene: TRBD2; CDR3aa: CASSLVGWGGTDTQYF; CDR3nt: TGTGCCAGCAGCTTAGTCGGCTGGGGAGGGACAGATACGCAGTATTTT
v_gene: TRBV9; j_gene: TRBJ1-3; abundance: NA; d_gene: NA; CDR3aa: CASSVGGGSFSGNTIYF; CDR3nt: TGTGCCAGCAGCGTGGGGGGAGGGTCCTTCTCTGGAAACACCATATATTTT
v_gene: TRBV5-6; j_gene: TRBJ1-3; abundance: NA; d_gene: TRBD1; CDR3aa: CASSLPRGQGTLSGNTIYF; CDR3nt: TGTGCCAGCAGCTTGCCCCGGGGACAGGGGACTTTGTCTGGAAACACCATATATTTT
v_gene: TRBV7-9; j_gene: TRBJ1-6; abundance: NA; d_gene: NA; CDR3aa: CASSETGSNSPLHF; CDR3nt: TGTGCCAGCAGCGAAACAGGGAGTAATTCACCCCTCCACTTT
v_gene: TRBV19; j_gene: TRBJ1-2; abundance: few; d_gene: TRBD1; CDR3aa: CASSPDRAHYGYTF; CDR3nt: TGTGCCAGTAGTCCCGACAGGGCCCACTATGGCTACACCTTC
v_gene: TRBV11-2; j_gene: TRBJ1-1; abundance: NA; d_gene: NA; CDR3aa: CASSHSTGTQAFF; CDR3nt: TGTGCCAGCAGCCATAGTACGGGTACTCAAGCTTTCTTT
v_gene: TRBV18; j_gene: TRBJ2-2; abundance: NA; d_gene: NA; CDR3aa: CASSAPGKKTGELFF; CDR3nt: TGTGCCAGCTCAGCCCCGGGAAAGAAGACCGGGGAGCTGTTTTTT
v_gene: TRBV5-1; j_gene: TRBJ2-3; abundance: NA; d_gene: TRBD2; CDR3aa: CASSLAPLAGGRADTQYF; CDR3nt: TGCGCCAGCAGCTTGGCTCCCCTAGCGGGGGGGCGGGCAGATACGCAGTATTTT
v_gene: TRBV18; j_gene: TRBJ1-2; abundance: NA; d_gene: TRBD1; CDR3aa: CASSPLGQGAYGYTF; CDR3nt: TGTGCCAGCTCACCACTCGGACAGGGGGCTTATGGCTACACCTTC
v_gene: TRBV6-6; j_gene: TRBJ1-1; abundance: NA; d_gene: NA; CDR3aa: CASRQLLNTEAFF; CDR3nt: TGTGCCAGCAGACAGTTACTCAACACTGAAGCTTTCTTT
v_gene: TRBV19; j_gene: TRBJ1-3; abundance: once; d_gene: TRBD1; CDR3aa: CASTPTGTGNTIYF; CDR3nt: TGTGCCAGTACCCCGACAGGGACTGGAAACACCATATATTTT
v_gene: TRBV10-2; j_gene: TRBJ1-1; abundance: NA; d_gene: NA; CDR3aa: CASSEGLAQGTRTEAFF; CDR3nt: TGCGCCAGCAGTGAGGGGCTGGCGCAGGGGACGAGAACTGAAGCTTTCTTT
v_gene: TRBV18; j_gene: TRBJ2-1; abundance: NA; d_gene: NA; CDR3aa: CASSPQRTNNEQFF; CDR3nt: TGTGCCAGCTCACCACAAAGGACCAACAATGAGCAGTTCTTC
v_gene: TRBV11-2; j_gene: TRBJ2-3; abundance: once; d_gene: NA; CDR3aa: CASSQRQPTTDTQYF; CDR3nt: TGTGCCAGCAGCCAGCGACAGCCCACCACAGATACGCAGTATTTT
v_gene: TRBV27; j_gene: TRBJ1-1; abundance: NA; d_gene: NA; CDR3aa: CASSRRGVTEAFF; CDR3nt: TGTGCCAGCTCCAGGAGGGGGGTCACTGAAGCTTTCTTT
v_gene: TRBV19; j_gene: TRBJ2-2; abundance: NA; d_gene: NA; CDR3aa: CASSISTGELFF; CDR3nt: TGTGCCAGTAGTATATCCACCGGGGAGCTGTTTTTT
v_gene: TRBV7-9; j_gene: TRBJ1-4; abundance: NA; d_gene: NA; CDR3aa: CASSPPRFTQTATNEKLFF; CDR3nt: TGTGCCAGCAGCCCCCCCAGGTTTACCCAAACGGCAACTAATGAAAAACTGTTTTTT
v_gene: TRBV30; j_gene: TRBJ2-1; abundance: NA; d_gene: TRBD1; CDR3aa: CAWSTGTGPPYNEQFF; CDR3nt: TGTGCCTGGAGTACCGGGACAGGGCCCCCCTACAATGAGCAGTTCTTC
v_gene: TRBV6-2/TRBV6-3; j_gene: TRBJ1-2; abundance: NA; d_gene: NA; CDR3aa: CASSYRGPYGYTF; CDR3nt: TGTGCCAGCAGTTACCGAGGGCCGTATGGCTACACCTTC
v_gene: TRBV5-1; j_gene: TRBJ1-2; abundance: NA; d_gene: TRBD1; CDR3aa: CASSLASGGYDGYTF; CDR3nt: TGCGCCAGCAGCTTGGCCTCAGGGGGCTATGATGGCTACACCTTC
v_gene: TRBV5-3; j_gene: TRBJ2-5; abundance: NA; d_gene: TRBD2; CDR3aa: CARSPSGSQETQYF; CDR3nt: TGTGCCAGAAGCCCTAGCGGGAGTCAAGAGACCCAGTACTTC
v_gene: TRBV5-4; j_gene: TRBJ1-3; abundance: NA; d_gene: TRBD1; CDR3aa: CASSAYRGLAGNTIYF; CDR3nt: TGTGCCAGCAGCGCGTACAGGGGGCTGGCTGGAAACACCATATATTTT
v_gene: TRBV6-4; j_gene: TRBJ2-3; abundance: NA; d_gene: NA; CDR3aa: CASSVGGTDTQYF; CDR3nt: TGTGCCAGCAGTGTTGGGGGCACAGATACGCAGTATTTT
v_gene: TRBV5-5; j_gene: TRBJ2-2; abundance: NA; d_gene: TRBD1; CDR3aa: CASRHRQGALTGELFF; CDR3nt: TGTGCCAGCAGACACCGACAGGGGGCGCTTACCGGGGAGCTGTTTTTT
v_gene: TRBV7-9; j_gene: TRBJ1-4; abundance: NA; d_gene: NA; CDR3aa: CASSLGFRGLNEKLFF; CDR3nt: TGTGCCAGCAGCTTAGGTTTCAGGGGATTGAATGAAAAACTGTTTTTT
v_gene: TRBV7-2; j_gene: TRBJ2-1; abundance: NA; d_gene: TRBD2; CDR3aa: CASSLVFLAGGINNEQFF; CDR3nt: TGTGCCAGCAGCTTAGTGTTCCTAGCGGGGGGTATAAACAATGAGCAGTTCTTC
v_gene: TRBV24-1; j_gene: TRBJ1-2; abundance: NA; d_gene: TRBD1; CDR3aa: CATSLGDRVSGYTF; CDR3nt: TGTGCCACCAGTTTGGGGGACAGGGTGAGTGGCTACACCTTC
v_gene: TRBV19; j_gene: TRBJ2-3; abundance: NA; d_gene: TRBD1; CDR3aa: CASSLPGQGPDTQYF; CDR3nt: TGTGCCAGTAGTCTTCCGGGACAGGGGCCAGATACGCAGTATTTT
v_gene: TRBV11-2; j_gene: TRBJ2-1; abundance: few; d_gene: NA; CDR3aa: CASSLEAYNEQFF; CDR3nt: TGTGCCAGCAGCTTAGAGGCCTACAATGAGCAGTTCTTC
v_gene: TRBV3-1/TRBV3-2; j_gene: TRBJ2-2; abundance: NA; d_gene: TRBD2; CDR3aa: CASSQAGGPGELFF; CDR3nt: TGTGCCAGCAGCCAAGCGGGGGGGCCCGGGGAGCTGTTTTTT
v_gene: TRBV5-1; j_gene: TRBJ1-2; abundance: NA; d_gene: NA; CDR3aa: CASSLERAGDGYTF; CDR3nt: TGCGCCAGCAGCTTGGAGCGCGCGGGGGACGGCTACACCTTC
v_gene: TRBV5-8; j_gene: TRBJ1-6; abundance: NA; d_gene: NA; CDR3aa: CASGERSSYNSPLHF; CDR3nt: TGTGCCAGCGGGGAGCGGAGCTCCTATAATTCACCCCTCCACTTT
v_gene: TRBV7-9; j_gene: TRBJ2-3; abundance: NA; d_gene: NA; CDR3aa: CASSLVSGGGTDTQYF; CDR3nt: TGTGCCAGCAGCTTAGTTTCGGGCGGTGGCACAGATACGCAGTATTTT
v_gene: TRBV9; j_gene: TRBJ2-3; abundance: NA; d_gene: NA; CDR3aa: CASSVTGRDTQYF; CDR3nt: TGTGCCAGCAGCGTAACCGGTCGGGATACGCAGTATTTT
v_gene: TRBV19; j_gene: TRBJ1-2; abundance: once; d_gene: TRBD1; CDR3aa: CASSMAWGQGANYGYTF; CDR3nt: TGTGCCAGTAGTATGGCGTGGGGACAGGGGGCGAACTATGGCTACACCTTC
v_gene: TRBV6-5; j_gene: TRBJ2-1; abundance: NA; d_gene: TRBD1; CDR3aa: CASSYGTANNEQFF; CDR3nt: TGTGCCAGCAGTTACGGGACAGCTAACAATGAGCAGTTCTTC
v_gene: TRBV11-3; j_gene: TRBJ2-2; abundance: NA; d_gene: TRBD2; CDR3aa: CASSLATKRGRNTGELFF; CDR3nt: TGTGCCAGCAGCTTAGCAACGAAGCGGGGGCGGAACACCGGGGAGCTGTTTTTT
v_gene: TRBV5-4; j_gene: TRBJ1-2; abundance: NA; d_gene: NA; CDR3aa: CASSLGGGANYGYTF; CDR3nt: TGTGCCAGCAGCTTGGGTGGAGGGGCTAACTATGGCTACACCTTC
v_gene: TRBV19; j_gene: TRBJ1-5; abundance: NA; d_gene: NA; CDR3aa: CASRDSTYQPQHF; CDR3nt: TGTGCCAGTAGGGACAGTACCTATCAGCCCCAGCATTTT
v_gene: TRBV6-5; j_gene: TRBJ1-2; abundance: few; d_gene: TRBD1; CDR3aa: CASSMTGAYGYTF; CDR3nt: TGTGCCAGCTCGATGACAGGGGCGTATGGCTACACCTTC
v_gene: TRBV14; j_gene: TRBJ2-7; abundance: few; d_gene: NA; CDR3aa: CASSQDLVTYEQYF; CDR3nt: TGTGCCAGCAGCCAAGACCTAGTAACCTACGAGCAGTACTTC
v_gene: TRBV19; j_gene: TRBJ2-2; abundance: NA; d_gene: TRBD1; CDR3aa: CASRVSATGGGGELFF; CDR3nt: TGTGCCAGTAGAGTTAGCGCGACAGGGGGCGGCGGGGAGCTGTTTTTT
v_gene: TRBV7-8; j_gene: TRBJ2-2; abundance: once; d_gene: TRBD2; CDR3aa: CASSLGLAGGVFF; CDR3nt: TGTGCCAGCAGTTTGGGACTAGCGGGAGGGGTGTTTTTT
v_gene: TRBV27; j_gene: TRBJ1-4; abundance: NA; d_gene: NA; CDR3aa: CASSLLSQVNEKLFF; CDR3nt: TGTGCCAGCAGTTTATTAAGTCAGGTTAATGAAAAACTGTTTTTT
v_gene: TRBV13; j_gene: TRBJ1-3; abundance: few; d_gene: NA; CDR3aa: CASSLLNTIYF; CDR3nt: TGTGCCAGCAGCTTGCTAAACACCATATATTTT
v_gene: TRBV5-4; j_gene: TRBJ1-6; abundance: NA; d_gene: NA; CDR3aa: CASSQPNSPLHF; CDR3nt: TGTGCCAGCAGCCAGCCTAATTCACCCCTCCACTTT
v_gene: TRBV5-1; j_gene: TRBJ2-7; abundance: NA; d_gene: TRBD2; CDR3aa: CASSLGSGSYEQYF; CDR3nt: TGCGCCAGCAGCTTAGGTAGCGGGAGCTACGAGCAGTACTTC
v_gene: TRBV6-1; j_gene: TRBJ2-2; abundance: NA; d_gene: NA; CDR3aa: CASSEYNGELFF; CDR3nt: TGTGCCAGCAGTGAATACAACGGGGAGCTGTTTTTT
v_gene: TRBV14; j_gene: TRBJ1-1; abundance: NA; d_gene: NA; CDR3aa: CASSQGPRGSTEAFF; CDR3nt: TGTGCCAGCAGCCAAGGGCCTAGGGGTTCCACTGAAGCTTTCTTT
v_gene: TRBV10-2; j_gene: TRBJ2-5; abundance: NA; d_gene: NA; CDR3aa: CASEGSETQYF; CDR3nt: TGCGCCAGCGAAGGGTCGGAGACCCAGTACTTC
v_gene: TRBV3-1/TRBV3-2; j_gene: TRBJ1-1; abundance: NA; d_gene: NA; CDR3aa: CASSQSIVNTEAFF; CDR3nt: TGTGCCAGCAGCCAATCGATAGTGAACACTGAAGCTTTCTTT
v_gene: TRBV27; j_gene: TRBJ2-7; abundance: NA; d_gene: NA; CDR3aa: CASSLKPGDTYEQYF; CDR3nt: TGTGCCAGCAGTTTAAAACCGGGCGATACCTACGAGCAGTACTTC
v_gene: TRBV18; j_gene: TRBJ2-7; abundance: NA; d_gene: TRBD1; CDR3aa: CASSSRDRSDEQYF; CDR3nt: TGTGCCAGCTCATCGAGGGACAGAAGTGACGAGCAGTACTTC
v_gene: TRBV7-6; j_gene: TRBJ2-7; abundance: NA; d_gene: TRBD1; CDR3aa: CASSSGQGGLGEQYF; CDR3nt: TGTGCCAGCAGCTCGGGACAGGGGGGATTAGGCGAGCAGTACTTC
v_gene: TRBV5-1; j_gene: TRBJ2-7; abundance: NA; d_gene: NA; CDR3aa: CASSFASSYEQYF; CDR3nt: TGCGCCAGCAGCTTCGCCAGCTCCTACGAGCAGTACTTC